The 9 T cell receptor beta chains in this list originate from one sample, sequenced in a study of T cells after posttransplantation cyclophosphamide. Profiled with immunoSEQ multiplex PCR; TCRdb holds only in-frame clones, not every one. This sample carries roughly 3,200 clones, none of them present only once. Cyclophosphamide on days +3 and +4 followed busulfan-fludarabine conditioning and a marrow graft. This material consisted of PBMCs, taken after allogeneic stem cell transplant with posttransplant cyclophosphamide. These receptors were obtained from a female patient between 55 and 75 years old who received an allogeneic stem cell transplant from a related donor and was CMV-positive. These T cells may partly come from the graft donor.

This clone turned up a few times. V usage is TRBV10-2 and J usage is TRBJ2-5; 9 nucleotides align to TRBD2. Germline-derived CDR1 and CDR2 are WSHSY and SAAADI. After removal of 6 bases from V and 3 bases from J, the junction contained 5 bases not matched to a gene. The CDR3 runs 14 residues. The CDR3 DNA is TGCGCCAGCAGAGGGTTAGCGGGGGAAGAGACCCAGTACTTC. Translated: CASRGLAGEETQYF.

This clone was observed many times. The chain has TRBV11-2 and TRBJ2-7; D is unresolved. This CDR3 comprises 14 residues. Germline loops: CDR1 SGHAT, CDR2 FQNNGV. V was pared by 2 bases and J by 6 bases, with 14 bases between. The CDR3 sequence is CASSLLAGTSEQYF. CDR3 sequence (DNA): TGTGCCAGCAGCTTATTAGCCGGAACCAGCGAGCAGTACTTC.

In its sample, this clone is medium-sized. V gene TRBV5-1 combines with J gene TRBJ1-3; maybe TRBD1 (6 bases). V lost 4 bases and J 0 bases, leaving 20 bases between the germline ends. Germline CDR1 reads SGHRS; CDR2 reads YFSETQ. The CDR3 has 18 residues. In DNA, the CDR3 is TGCGCCAGCAGCATGGACAGATTTCACACGAGCTCTGGAAACACCATATATTTT. Translation: CASSMDRFHTSSGNTIYF.

This clone was seen repeatedly, ten times or more. The rearrangement joins TRBV28 to TRBJ2-7; D uncertain. V was cut by 7 bases and J by 3 bases, with 16 bases left in between. The CDR3 consists of 14 residues. Germline CDR1 is MDHEN and CDR2 is SYDVKM. This CDR3 reads CASMVPNPYYEQYF. CDR3 coding DNA: TGTGCCAGCATGGTTCCTAACCCCTACTACGAGCAGTACTTC.

This clone was counted at least ten times. V usage is TRBV4-1 and J usage is TRBJ1-4, with TRBD1 as a possible D gene (5 bases). This CDR3 has 14 residues. Trimming cost V 4 bases and J 6 bases, with 12 bases left between them. Germline CDR1 is MGHRA and CDR2 is YSYEKL. In DNA, the CDR3 is TGCGCCAGCAGCCTCCGGGGGGGGTATGAAAAACTGTTTTTT. Amino acid sequence: CASSLRGGYEKLFF.

This clone was counted ten times or more. The rearrangement links TRBV11-3 to TRBJ2-7; 10 nucleotides align to TRBD1. The CDR3 totals 14 residues. The V segment lost 5 bases and the J segment 5 bases; nucleotides outside the gene matches: 6. Per the germline V gene, CDR1 is SGHNT and CDR2 is YENEEA. The CDR3 loop is CASSQGQGYHEQYF. The CDR3 bases are TGTGCCAGCAGCCAGGGACAGGGGTATCACGAGCAGTACTTC.

In its sample, this clone was seen many times. The CDR3 coding sequence is TGTGCCAGCAGCCCAGGGAGTTGGGTCTACGAGCAGTACTTC. Translated, it gives CASSPGSWVYEQYF. V and J are TRBV28 and TRBJ2-7; D is perhaps TRBD1 or TRBD2 (5 bases each). Germline CDR1 MDHEN, CDR2 SYDVKM. Trimming shortened V by 6 bases and J by 3 bases, and 15 bases separated the two germline ends. The CDR3 runs to 14 residues.

This clone was found a few times. The rearrangement links TRBV2 to TRBJ2-5; 10 positions agree with TRBD1. V was clipped by 6 bases and J by 1 base; unmatched bases: 5. The CDR3 totals 15 residues. Germline-derived CDR1 and CDR2 are SNHLY and FYNNEI. In nucleotides, the CDR3 is TGTGCCAGCAGACGGACAGGGGGAACCCAAGAGACCCAGTACTTC. It specifies CASRRTGGTQETQYF.

This clone was observed many times. This chain joins TRBV12-3 or TRBV12-4 and TRBJ1-1; TRBD1 is a possible D gene (6 bases). V was clipped by 1 base and J by 3 bases, with 9 bases between them. This CDR3 has 14 amino acids. The CDR3 DNA sequence: TGTGCCAGCAGTTTAGGGGGACACCACACTGAAGCTTTCTTT. It codes for CASSLGGHHTEAFF.